These 9 T cell receptor beta chains originate from one sample sequenced in a study of monozygotic twins with inflammatory bowel disease. TCRdb processed the 5' RACE reads again and assigns one entry to each CDR3 protein, with no DNA. The sample's table shows some 440,000 distinct CDR3 sequences. What was sequenced was blood. These TCRs come from a human donor with ulcerative colitis or Crohn's disease, or a healthy co-twin of an affected twin (not recorded which).

V is TRBV5-1 and J is TRBJ1-1. CDR1 is SGHRS, CDR2 YFSETQ, per germline. This CDR3 is 14 amino acids long. This chain's CDR3 is CASSLQFSNTEAFF. The complete variable domain, with remaining parts taken from reference TRBV5-1 and TRBJ1-1, reads KAGVTQTPRYLIKTRGQQVTLSCSPISGHRSVSWYQQTPGQGLQFLFEYFSETQRNKGNFPGRFSGRQFSNSRSEMNVSTLELGDSALYLCASSLQFSNTEAFFGQGTRLTVV.

The chain combines TRBV10-3 with TRBJ2-7; TCRdb gives TRBD2 as the D gene, but with no DNA this cannot be confirmed. CDR1 ENHRY and CDR2 SYGVKD come from the germline V gene. The CDR3 runs 15 residues. CDR3 loop: CAISTQSGNIYEQYF.

This chain joins TRBV4-3 and TRBJ2-5; TCRdb proposes TRBD1, but this gene call is untestable without DNA. This CDR3 is built from 14 residues. CDR1 and CDR2 from the germline V gene are LGHNA and YSLEER. CDR3 sequence reads: CASSQDRGLETQYF.

The chain couples TRBV19 to TRBJ1-5. The CDR3 runs 13 residues. Per the germline V gene, CDR1 is LNHDA and CDR2 is SQIVND (reference sequence). CDR3 loop: CASSVHSNQPQHF.

The CDR3 protein is CASSQEGGLSTEAFF. The V gene is TRBV3-1, the J gene TRBJ1-1; the TCRdb D gene call, TRBD1, has no DNA to confirm it. CDR1 LGHDT and CDR2 YNNKEL come from the germline V gene (reference sequence). The CDR3 is 15 amino acids.

The rearrangement joins TRBV10-3 to TRBJ2-2. This CDR3 has 13 amino acids. Germline CDR1 and CDR2: ENHRY and SYGVKD. This chain's CDR3 is CAISESGTGELFF.

The chain uses TRBV14 and TRBJ2-3; TCRdb calls TRBD1, which cannot be checked without DNA. This CDR3 is built from 17 residues. Per the germline V gene, CDR1 is SGHDN and CDR2 is FVKESK. The CDR3 protein is CASSQDRSYRRTDTQYF.

The chain uses TRBV5-6 and TRBJ1-5. The CDR3 spans 15 residues. Germline loops: CDR1 SGHDT, CDR2 YYEEEE. The chain's CDR3 is CASSLWWVSNQPQHF.

The rearrangement links TRBV25-1 to TRBJ1-1. Looked up from germline, CDR1 is MGHDK and CDR2 is SYGVNS. The CDR3 is 13 residues long. CDR3 loop: CASSHFTNTEAFF.